Presented here are 15 T cell receptor beta chains from one specimen sequenced in a study of patients and donors after allogeneic stem cell transplantation (TCRdb year 2020). Receptor libraries were prepared by RT-PCR. TCRdb names NextSeq 550 as the instrument used. TCRdb reprocessed the public reads (quality trimming at Q25 with fastp, clone calling with MiXCR) and kept in-frame beta chains. Identical CDR3 proteins give one entry, which carries the most common genes and DNA. The table for this sample lists about 960,000 distinct CDR3 sequences; under 20% of them were counted only once. The ten largest clones add up to 5% to 6.5% of the sample. The sequenced sample was blood, either unsorted or a sorted T cell fraction (not recorded which). These receptors were collected from a human donor who was either an allogeneic HSCT recipient or a stem cell or donor lymphocyte infusion donor (not recorded which). It is not recorded whose cells these are; they may come from a transplant donor.

This clonotype showed up just a few times. The chain uses TRBV20-1 and TRBJ2-1, with no clear D. Trimming removed 8 bases from V and 0 bases from J, with 5 bases in between. The CDR3 is made up of 11 amino acids. The germline V gene encodes CDR1 DFQATT and CDR2 SNEGSKA (reference sequence). Here the CDR3 reads CSSSSYNEQFF. In DNA, the CDR3 is TGCAGTTCGAGCTCCTACAATGAGCAGTTCTTC.

This clonotype was found a few times. The rearrangement links TRBV2 to TRBJ1-3; TRBD1 matches at 7 bases. This CDR3 contains 17 residues. Germline CDR1 SNHLY, CDR2 FYNNEI. Trimming cost V 5 bases and J 4 bases; bases outside gene matches: 14. CDR3 protein: CASSPTGKFGGGNTIYF. The CDR3 coding sequence is TGTGCCAGCAGTCCGACAGGGAAGTTTGGTGGGGGAAACACCATATATTTT.

This clonotype has a count of ten or more. V usage is TRBV5-1 and J usage is TRBJ2-3; TRBD2 matches at 11 bases. Germline-derived CDR1 and CDR2 are SGHRS and YFSETQ. V lost 3 bases and J lost 6; bases outside the gene matches: 6. There are 15 residues in the CDR3. CDR3 region: CASSSSLAGGDTQYF. The CDR3 DNA sequence: TGCGCCAGCAGCTCCTCTCTAGCGGGAGGCGATACGCAGTATTTT.

This rearrangement joins TRBV12-3 or TRBV12-4 to TRBJ1-2; D uncertain. The V end lost 2 bases, the J end lost 7 bases, and 11 bases lay between the germline ends. This CDR3 has 13 residues. The CDR3, as DNA: TGTGCCAGCAGTTTAAGTCCTTTCAGTGGCTACACCTTC. Encoded protein: CASSLSPFSGYTF.

This clonotype was picked up a small number of times. The rearrangement links TRBV7-2 to TRBJ1-6; no firm D call. The germline CDR1 and CDR2 sequences are SGHTA and FQGNSA. The length of the CDR3 is 17 residues. The germline V and J ends were trimmed by 1 base and 0 bases, with 10 bases remaining between them. CDR3 protein: CASSLVVESSYNSPLHF. DNA for the CDR3: TGTGCCAGCAGCTTAGTGGTAGAGAGCTCCTATAATTCACCCCTCCACTTT.

This clonotype showed up many times. V is TRBV12-3 or TRBV12-4 and J is TRBJ2-1, with TRBD2 as a possible D gene (6 bases). The CDR3 is 17 residues long. V was shortened by 4 bases and J by 2 bases, with 18 bases between the two germline ends. CDR3 in amino acids: CASSSVRGAGPYNEQFF. The CDR3 region has the DNA TGTGCCAGCAGTTCCGTGCGGGGAGCAGGGCCCTACAATGAGCAGTTCTTC.

The gene calls are TRBV5-1 and TRBJ2-5; TRBD2 aligns across 10 bases. This CDR3 has 16 amino acids. V lost 4 bases and J lost 2; bases outside the gene matches: 8. From germline, CDR1 is SGHRS and CDR2 YFSETQ. CDR3 nucleotide sequence: TGCGCCAGCAGCGCCCTAGCGGGAGCGGTACAAGAGACCCAGTACTTC. Encoded protein: CASSALAGAVQETQYF.

A few counts support this clonotype. The rearrangement uses TRBV12-3 or TRBV12-4 and TRBJ1-1; 12 bases match TRBD1. V shed 5 bases and J 4 bases; nucleotides not matched to a gene: 5. CDR3 size: 15 residues. CDR3 protein: CASSRRDRGLTEAFF. The CDR3 DNA is TGTGCCAGCAGTCGACGGGACAGGGGGCTCACTGAAGCTTTCTTT.

This sequence joins TRBV29-1 and TRBJ2-1; no definite D call. The CDR3 loop spans 11 amino acids. The V and J ends lost 7 bases and 8 bases respectively, with 12 bases between them. Looked up from germline, CDR1 is SQVTM and CDR2 is ANQGSEA. CDR3 nucleotides: TGCAGCGCCCGGACCGTATATGAGCAGTTCTTC. It yields the protein CSARTVYEQFF.

The V and J genes are TRBV11-2 and TRBJ1-1; D not certain. Germline V gives CDR1 SGHAT, CDR2 FQNNGV. The CDR3 length is 14 residues. Trimming pared 3 bases from V and 6 bases from J, leaving 14 bases between. The CDR3 is CASSLRSPYPEAFF. DNA for the CDR3: TGTGCCAGCAGCTTGAGGTCGCCGTATCCTGAAGCTTTCTTT.

The chain links TRBV2 to TRBJ2-1, with 7 nucleotides matching TRBD1. CDR1 is SNHLY and CDR2 is FYNNEI in the germline V gene. CDR3 length: 15 residues. J gave up 12 bases and V 5 bases, and 16 bases lay outside the gene matches. The CDR3 sequence is CASSSGQAPATLQFF. CDR3 DNA sequence: TGTGCCAGCAGTTCTGGACAGGCGCCAGCGACTTTGCAGTTCTTC.

The chain combines TRBV13 with TRBJ1-4; TRBD1 matches at 7 bases. Germline trimming cut 5 bases from V and 8 bases from J; bases unmatched to any gene: 11. Germline CDR1 and CDR2: PRHDT and FYEKMQ (reference sequence). The CDR3 length is 15 residues. DNA of the CDR3: TGTGCCAGCAGCGCCGCGGACAGGAGGGGGGAAAAACTGTTTTTT. It encodes CASSAADRRGEKLFF.

The J gene is TRBJ2-5, the V gene TRBV4-1, with TRBD2 matching over 7 bases. The ends lost 1 base at V and 2 bases at J; junction bases unmatched: 4. CDR1 is MGHRA and CDR2 is YSYEKL in the germline V gene. The CDR3 has 15 amino acids. CDR3 nucleotides: TGCGCCAGCAGCCAAGTTTTCGGGAGGCAAGAGACCCAGTACTTC. Protein product: CASSQVFGRQETQYF.

This clonotype was observed a few times. The V and J genes are TRBV11-2 and TRBJ1-2; D uncertain. Germline V lookup: CDR1 SGHAT, CDR2 FQNNGV. CDR3 length: 13 amino acids. V dropped 1 base and J dropped 5 bases, with 8 bases sitting between them. CDR3 sequence reads: CASSLAQKYGYTF. The DNA for the CDR3 is TGTGCCAGCAGCTTAGCACAGAAATATGGCTACACCTTC.

The rearrangement joins TRBV5-1 to TRBJ2-4, with TRBD1 matching 10 bases. The germline gives CDR1 SGHRS, CDR2 YFSETQ. The length of the CDR3 is 13 residues. V shed 5 bases and J 8 bases; nucleotides not matched to a gene: 4. CDR3 in amino acids: CASSWTGGDIQYF. CDR3 in DNA: TGCGCCAGCAGTTGGACAGGGGGGGACATTCAGTACTTC.